The clone carrying this T cell receptor beta chain has just a few counts. No antigen is known for it. The data belong to a study of regulatory T cells in long-lasting Graves disease. Time point noted: persistent/refractory GD, antithyroid drugs over 5 years with positive TRAb. RNA extracted from PBMCs served as the sequencing template. Diagnosis followed American Thyroid Association guidelines for Graves' disease. Tubes containing EDTA received about 9.7 milliliters of drawn peripheral blood. Germline CDR1 is DFQATT and CDR2 is SNEGSKA (reference sequence). Trimming took off 6 bases at V and 4 bases at J, with 12 bases between the two ends. The CDR3 has 12 residues. Libraries of TCR beta came from iRepertoire HTBI primers plus Arm-PCR of CDR3 regions. Using its own MiXCR run on the multiplex PCR reads, TCRdb lists one record per CDR3 protein. This sample has 700,000 or so distinct CDR3 sequences; around 30% occur once, and the top ten carry about 42%.

Study conclusions and caveats: Persistent disease exhibited a predilection for TRBV28, TRBJ1-2 and TRBJ2-5.

Sequenced material: peripheral blood mononuclear cells (PBMCs), taken when the disease was refractory, from a patient treated with antithyroid drugs. This chain links TRBV20-1 with TRBJ1-2, with D uncertain. The clonotype was recovered from a female donor with Graves disease. The CDR3 coding sequence is TGCAGTGCATCCGAGAGTTCCTATGGCTACACCTTC. Its translation: CSASESSYGYTF.